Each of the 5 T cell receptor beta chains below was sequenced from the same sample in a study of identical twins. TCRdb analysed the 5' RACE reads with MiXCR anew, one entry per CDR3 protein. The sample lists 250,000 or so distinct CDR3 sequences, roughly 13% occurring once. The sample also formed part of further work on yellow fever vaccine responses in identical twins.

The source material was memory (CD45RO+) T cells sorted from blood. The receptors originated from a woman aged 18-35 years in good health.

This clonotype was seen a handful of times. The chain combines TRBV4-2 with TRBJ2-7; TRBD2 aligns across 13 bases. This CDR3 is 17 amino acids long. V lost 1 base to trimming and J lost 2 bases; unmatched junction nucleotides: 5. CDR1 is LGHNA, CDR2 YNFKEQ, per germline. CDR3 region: CASSQALGTSGTYEQYF. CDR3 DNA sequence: TGTGCCAGCAGCCAAGCTTTAGGGACTAGCGGGACCTACGAGCAGTACTTC.

This CDR3 reads CASSSTPGTSNWADTQYF. The CDR3 nucleotides read TGTGCCAGCAGCTCAACTCCCGGGACTAGTAATTGGGCAGATACGCAGTATTTT. The chain links TRBV11-1 to TRBJ2-3; 8 bases are shared with TRBD2. The V gene end was trimmed by 4 bases and the J gene end by 4 bases; junction bases not matched to a gene: 16. Per germline, CDR1 SGHAT and CDR2 FQDESV (reference sequence). The CDR3 sequence is 18 residues long.

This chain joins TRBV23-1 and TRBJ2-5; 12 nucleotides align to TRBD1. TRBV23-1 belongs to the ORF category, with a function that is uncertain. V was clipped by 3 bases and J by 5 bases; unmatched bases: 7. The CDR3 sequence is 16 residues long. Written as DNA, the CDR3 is TGCGCCAGCAGTCACGCCGGGACAGGGGGCTTGGAGACCCAGTACTTC. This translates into CASSHAGTGGLETQYF.

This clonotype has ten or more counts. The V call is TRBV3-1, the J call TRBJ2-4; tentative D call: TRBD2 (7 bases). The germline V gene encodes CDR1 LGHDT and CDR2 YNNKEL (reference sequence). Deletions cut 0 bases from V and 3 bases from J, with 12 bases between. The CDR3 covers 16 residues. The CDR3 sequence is CASSQEGGHSKNIQYF. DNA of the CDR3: TGTGCCAGCAGCCAAGAGGGGGGGCATAGCAAAAACATTCAGTACTTC.

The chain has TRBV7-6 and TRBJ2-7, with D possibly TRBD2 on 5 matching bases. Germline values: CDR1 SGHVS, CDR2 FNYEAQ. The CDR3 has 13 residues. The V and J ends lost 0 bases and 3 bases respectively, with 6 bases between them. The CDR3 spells CASSLARVYEQYF. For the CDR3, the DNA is TGTGCCAGCAGCTTAGCGAGGGTCTACGAGCAGTACTTC.